This TCR beta chain was sequenced during a study of early T cells in non-severe SARS-CoV-2 infection. Background on the study: Bulk RNA from unsorted whole blood was sequenced; chains were unpaired.

CDR3 length: 15 amino acids. With 2 bases removed from V and 2 bases from J, the gap between germline ends came to 11 bases. Looked up from germline, CDR1 is MGHRA and CDR2 is YSYEKL. Study-level results: Missing private and CD4 specificities, VDJdb matching favored anti-spike CD8 responses.

Unique molecular identifiers were affixed to single, distinct cDNA molecules. TCRdb re-derived calls from the 5' RACE reads in MiXCR, one entry per CDR3 protein. The sample has roughly 60,000 distinct CDR3 sequences, roughly 8% seen once. Turning to this clonotype: The antigen is undetermined.

The V call is TRBV4-1, the J call TRBJ2-3; D ambiguous. Material: whole blood. The receptor's source is an adult who was a healthcare worker with PCR-confirmed SARS-CoV-2 infection or an uninfected control (not recorded which). The CDR3 reads CASSQIISFTDTQYF. CDR3 nucleotides: TGCGCCAGCAGCCAAATCATCTCCTTCACAGATACGCAGTATTTT.